Listed below are T cell receptor beta chains from one sample, sequenced in a study of immune characterization of retroperitoneal liposarcoma. In TCRdb, the PCR reads were re-called with MiXCR into one record per CDR3 protein. The table lists 3,000 or so distinct CDR3 sequences, approximately 40% of them singletons, with about two fifths in the top ten. Sequencing input: tumor tissue. The receptors originated from a male donor with retroperitoneal liposarcoma. CDR3s include the opening cysteine and the closing phenylalanine or tryptophan. The D gene is left open where the match is weak. For some rows the clone size is stated as once, few or many, or as a class when expanded; others skip it.

>few|.|TRBV7-8|13|TRBJ2-3
TGTGCCAGCAGCTCGTGGGGCACAGATACGCAGTATTTT
CASSSWGTDTQYF
>.|TRBD1|TRBV6-1|14|TRBJ1-1
TGTGCCAGCAGTGAAGGGACAGGGGGCACTGAAGCTTTCTTT
CASSEGTGGTEAFF
>medium-sized|.|TRBV27|18|TRBJ2-1
TGTGCCAGCAGTTTAAGCATCCGCACGGACGGTTTCTCCTACGAGCAGTTCTTC
CASSLSIRTDGFSYEQFF
>.|.|TRBV11-3|12|TRBJ2-7
TGTGCCAGCAGCTATTTTGAAGGCGAGCAGTACTTC
CASSYFEGEQYF
>.|TRBD2|TRBV12-3/TRBV12-4|15|TRBJ2-3
TGTGCCAGCAGCCCCCCCACTAGCGGCACAGATACGCAGTATTTT
CASSPPTSGTDTQYF
>.|.|TRBV6-6|13|TRBJ1-3
TGTGCCAGCAGCGGGAGCTCTGGAAACACCATATATTTT
CASSGSSGNTIYF
>.|.|TRBV12-5|12|TRBJ2-2
TGTGCTAGTGCTGCGAACACCGGGGAGCTGTTTTTT
CASAANTGELFF
>.|TRBD2|TRBV6-1|19|TRBJ2-2
TGTGCCAGCAGTGAATTGGTAAACGGACTAGCCGTAGGCACCGGGGAGCTGTTTTTT
CASSELVNGLAVGTGELFF
>.|TRBD2|TRBV6-1|16|TRBJ2-5
TGTGCCAGCAGTGCCGGGACTAGCGGGCTCTTCAATGAGCAGTACTTC
CASSAGTSGLFNEQYF
>.|.|TRBV27|13|TRBJ2-5
TGTGCCAGCAGTCCCTACGCAGAAGAGACCCAGTACTTC
CASSPYAEETQYF
>few|.|TRBV7-6|15|TRBJ2-3
TGTGCCAGCACCCTCCCTGAAGACCGCACAGATACGCAGTATTTT
CASTLPEDRTDTQYF
>once|.|TRBV10-1|16|TRBJ2-3
TGCGCCAGCAGTGAGACGACTGGGCGGATTTTGGATACGCAGTATTTT
CASSETTGRILDTQYF
>medium-sized|.|TRBV6-1|13|TRBJ1-6
TGTGCCAGCCGGGACTCCAAAGGGTCACCCCTCCACTTT
CASRDSKGSPLHF
>few|.|TRBV29-1|12|TRBJ2-1
TGCAGCGTTAGGCCAAGGGGCAATGAGCAGTTCTTC
CSVRPRGNEQFF
>few|TRBD2|TRBV6-1|13|TRBJ2-5
TGTGCCAGCAGGCGGGAGGACCAAGAGACCCAGTACTTC
CASRREDQETQYF
>.|.|TRBV6-8|13|TRBJ1-1
TGTGCCAGCAGTGTCAGAGTGAACACTGAAGCTTTCTTT
CASSVRVNTEAFF
>many|TRBD1|TRBV6-1|17|TRBJ1-4
TGTGCCAGCAGTGAAGGGACAGGTGCTGCAACTAATGAAAAACTGTTTTTT
CASSEGTGAATNEKLFF
>few|.|TRBV6-1|14|TRBJ2-1
TGTGCCAGCAGTGAGGCCCCGCGGACCTACGAGCAGTTCTTC
CASSEAPRTYEQFF
>.|.|TRBV6-1|18|TRBJ2-3
TGTGCCAGCAGTGCACCTGTGGTGGCTGCGGGGTCCACAGATACGCAGTATTTT
CASSAPVVAAGSTDTQYF
>.|.|TRBV25-1|16|TRBJ1-1
TGTGCCAGCAGTGACACTCGCGGGAGGGTGAACACTGAAGCTTTCTTT
CASSDTRGRVNTEAFF
>.|.|TRBV6-1|15|TRBJ2-5
TGTGCCAGCAGTTTTTACAAGGGGGGGGTCAATGAGCAGTACTTC
CASSFYKGGVNEQYF